This TCR beta chain stems from a study of shared clonotypes between healthy human individuals. Study-wide results and caveats: Clonotypes that were shared across a handful of donors made up 4.5% to 5% of naive CD4 clonotypes.

The CDR3 contains 16 residues. Germline values: CDR1 MDHEN, CDR2 SYDVKM. Trimming took 4 bases from V and 7 from J; bases not matched to a gene: 5. The donors, all of them Caucasian adults, lived in Nashville, Tennessee. TCRdb's table, derived via immunoSEQ multiplex PCR, lists solely in-frame clones and lacks some. The data show some 1.1 million clones, about 72% seen once. About this clone: The target antigen is unknown.

V usage is TRBV28 and J usage is TRBJ2-1, with 15 bases aligning to TRBD2. The receptor was isolated from a man aged 18 to 29 in good health. Some clones in this sample may be carry-over from other donors' samples. The sequencing input was memory CD4+ T cells from PBMCs. Subset defined: CD45RA-negative fraction. CDR3 in amino acids: CASSSTGTSGRNEQFF. CDR3 in DNA: TGTGCCAGCAGTTCGACCGGGACTAGCGGGAGGAATGAGCAGTTCTTC.